These T cell receptor beta chains were read from a single sample in a study of T cell responses to AZD1222 COVID-19 vaccine. The data were produced by immunoSEQ multiplex PCR, yet TCRdb's version contains in-frame clones alone and is incomplete. The sample holds tens of thousands of clones; around 81% are singletons and the top ten take 26%. This specimen was peripheral blood, taken 28 days after the second AZD1222 dose. These receptors were obtained from an adult who received the AZD1222 COVID-19 vaccine. CDR3s include the opening cysteine and the closing phenylalanine or tryptophan. A D gene is named only where the DNA matches it firmly. Clone size is not always given. Where it is, it says once, few, many or a class for expanded clones.

j_call clone_size d_call v_call cdr3_nt cdr3_aa
TRBJ1-5 NA NA TRBV15 TGTGCCACCAGCAGAGATCCCTGGTCGAGCAATCAGCCCCAGCATTTT CATSRDPWSSNQPQHF
TRBJ1-1 once NA TRBV28 TGTGCCAGCAGTTTATTGGGGAACACTGAAGCTTTCTTT CASSLLGNTEAFF
TRBJ1-5 NA NA TRBV3-1/TRBV3-2 TGTGCCAGCAGCCAAGGGAGAAATAGCAATCAGCCCCAGCATTTT CASSQGRNSNQPQHF
TRBJ2-7 NA TRBD2 TRBV11-2 TGTGCCAGCAGCCTAGCGGGAGGGCCGTCCGAGCAGTACTTC CASSLAGGPSEQYF
TRBJ1-1 NA NA TRBV15 TGTGCCACCAGCCGACCAACAGGGTTAACTGAAGCTTTCTTT CATSRPTGLTEAFF
TRBJ1-2 NA TRBD1 TRBV29-1 TGCAGCGTTGATTCGGGACAGGGAAATGTGGGCTACACCTTC CSVDSGQGNVGYTF
TRBJ1-2 few NA TRBV6-5 TGTGCCACGGCCAGGACCTCCTATGGCTACACCTTC CATARTSYGYTF
TRBJ2-1 NA NA TRBV7-3 TGTGCCAGCAGCCCATGGGGCGGGCTCTCTGGGGACAATGAGCAGTTCTTC CASSPWGGLSGDNEQFF
TRBJ2-7 NA NA TRBV6-2/TRBV6-3 TGTGCCAGCAGTTACGACCTTTTCTACGAGCAGTACTTC CASSYDLFYEQYF
TRBJ1-1 once NA TRBV3-1/TRBV3-2 TGTGCCAGCAGCCCCCGGGTCATGAACACTGAAGCTTTCTTT CASSPRVMNTEAFF
TRBJ2-2 NA TRBD1 TRBV7-2 TGTGCCAGCAGCTTAGGTACCCCCGGGACAGGGGGATTCGGGGAGCTGTTTTTT CASSLGTPGTGGFGELFF
TRBJ1-1 few NA TRBV5-1 TGCGCCAGCAGACCTGGCCTAAGGGATGGGAACTCTGAAGCTTTCTTT CASRPGLRDGNSEAFF
TRBJ2-7 NA TRBD1 TRBV30 TGTGCCTGGAGTGCCAAGACAGGGGGGGGTTTCGAGGTAGACTTC CAWSAKTGGGFEVDF
TRBJ1-2 NA TRBD1 TRBV9 TGTGCCAGTAAGGGACAGCTCTATGGCTACACCTTC CASKGQLYGYTF
TRBJ1-1 NA NA TRBV29-1 TGCAGCGTGGGGGGTGGGAACACTGAAGCTTTCTTT CSVGGGNTEAFF
TRBJ2-7 NA NA TRBV6-5 TGTGCCAGCAGCCTGTCGGACAGAGCCTACGAGCAGTACTTC CASSLSDRAYEQYF
TRBJ1-5 few NA TRBV30 TGTGCCTGGAGTGGGGGTCGAGGGTGGCCAGGAAGCAATCAGCCCCAGCATTTT CAWSGGRGWPGSNQPQHF
TRBJ1-1 once TRBD1 TRBV30 TGTGCCTGGACCCCGGGACAGTGGAACACTGAAGCTTTCTTT CAWTPGQWNTEAFF
TRBJ1-4 NA NA TRBV28 TGTGCCAGCAGCACCGGGACCGCGGCTAATGAAAAACTGTTTTTT CASSTGTAANEKLFF
TRBJ2-2 NA NA TRBV27 TGTGCCAGCAGGGCTATTAGTTTATTTCCCGGGGAGCTGTTTTTT CASRAISLFPGELFF
TRBJ1-6 NA NA TRBV4-2 TGTGCCAGCAGCCAAGAATCTGAAAATTCACCCCTCCACTTT CASSQESENSPLHF
TRBJ1-1 NA NA TRBV2 TGTGCCAGCAGTACAAGATCGAACACTGAAGCTTTCTTT CASSTRSNTEAFF
TRBJ1-2 NA NA TRBV5-1 TGCGCCAGCACTCTGGGGCAGGGGTCTAACTATGGCTACACCTTC CASTLGQGSNYGYTF
TRBJ1-6 NA NA TRBV4-1 TGCGCCAGCAGCCAAGAGCGGATATCCAATTCACCCCTCCACTTT CASSQERISNSPLHF
TRBJ1-1 NA NA TRBV6-6 TGTGCCAGCAGTTACGGGGGGAGGGTGAACACTGAAGCTTTCTTT CASSYGGRVNTEAFF
TRBJ2-7 NA NA TRBV7-2 TGTGCCAGCAGCTTAGCTTGGAGGGCCAGCTCCTACGAGCAGTACTTC CASSLAWRASSYEQYF
TRBJ2-2 NA NA TRBV24-1 TGTGCCACCAGTGATCCCACGGGCGGAGTCCCCGGGGAGCTGTTTTTT CATSDPTGGVPGELFF
TRBJ2-7 NA NA TRBV7-9 TGTGCCAGCAGCTTCATTGGACGGTTCTCCTACGAGCAGTACTTC CASSFIGRFSYEQYF
TRBJ1-2 NA NA TRBV19 TGTGCCAGTAGTACCCAGGGGACCTCTAACTATGGCTACACCTTC CASSTQGTSNYGYTF
TRBJ1-5 NA NA TRBV7-8 TGTGCCAGCAGCTTAGATCCTCCTCAGCCCCAGCATTTT CASSLDPPQPQHF
TRBJ1-1 few NA TRBV5-1 TGCGCCAGCAGCTTGCAGGGACAAAAGAACACTGAAGCTTTCTTT CASSLQGQKNTEAFF
TRBJ2-1 NA TRBD2 TRBV9 TGTGCCAGCAGCGTAGGATTAGCGGGAGGGCACTACAATGAGCAGTTCTTC CASSVGLAGGHYNEQFF
TRBJ1-1 NA NA TRBV6-1 TGTGCCAGCAGTGAAGTCTGGGGGAACACTGAAGCTTTCTTT CASSEVWGNTEAFF
TRBJ2-7 NA NA TRBV11-2 TGTGCCAGCAGCTCTTATTCCTACGAGCAGTACTTC CASSSYSYEQYF
TRBJ1-5 NA NA TRBV10-3 TGTGCCATCAAAGAGGGGCCGATGGGCAATCAGCCCCAGCATTTT CAIKEGPMGNQPQHF
TRBJ2-1 NA NA TRBV6-4 TGTGCCAGCAGTTTACACAGGGACAATGAGCAGTTCTTC CASSLHRDNEQFF
TRBJ1-6 NA TRBD1 TRBV27 TGTGCCAGCAGTACCCCCGACCCCGCCTCAGGGGGTTCACCCCTCCACTTT CASSTPDPASGGSPLHF
TRBJ1-3 NA NA TRBV18 TGTGCCAGCTCACCACCGGGACGAACGTACTCTGGAAACACCATATATTTT CASSPPGRTYSGNTIYF
TRBJ2-1 NA NA TRBV28 TGTGCCAGCAGTTTAATGGGGGATGAGCAGTTCTTC CASSLMGDEQFF
TRBJ2-7 NA TRBD2 TRBV7-9 TGTGCCAGCAGCTCATTGACTAGCGGGAGGACCTACGAGCAGTACTTC CASSSLTSGRTYEQYF
TRBJ2-7 NA NA TRBV5-4 TGTGCCAGCAGCCCCGGGTCTGGCGCCTACGAGCAGTACTTC CASSPGSGAYEQYF
TRBJ2-7 NA TRBD2 TRBV7-9 TGTGCCAGCAGCTCACCGGGACTAGCGGGAGCTTACGAGCAGTACTTC CASSSPGLAGAYEQYF
TRBJ1-5 NA NA TRBV21-1 TGTGCCAGCAGTCCTAAGGATCAGGGGCATCAGCCCCAGCATTTT CASSPKDQGHQPQHF
TRBJ2-7 NA NA TRBV4-1 TGCGCCAGCAGCCAGGACGGGGCATTGTTAGCCTACGAGCAGTACTTC CASSQDGALLAYEQYF
TRBJ2-2 NA NA TRBV28 TGTGCCAGCAGTTCGGACCGCCGGCCCCACGGGGAGCTGTTTTTT CASSSDRRPHGELFF
TRBJ1-5 NA NA TRBV19 TGTGCCAGTAGTATAGACCTGGGAGGAGGCCAGCATTTT CASSIDLGGGQHF